Listed here are 18 T cell receptor beta chains from one sample, sequenced in a study of control samples from healthy donors and cancer patients. Libraries were prepared by immunoSEQ multiplex PCR; TCRdb keeps only in-frame clonotypes and omits some of them. Among 20,000 to 25,000 clones listed, approximately 90% were seen once. Sequences were obtained from PBMCs. These receptors originate from a woman aged 55-70 years with head and neck cancer.

The V call is TRBV3-1 (or the pseudogene TRBV3-2), the J call TRBJ2-6; TRBD2 aligns across 7 bases. The ends lost 3 bases at V and 0 bases at J; junction bases unmatched: 17. The CDR3 is made up of 21 amino acids. From germline, CDR1 is LGHDT and CDR2 YNNKEL (reference sequence). The CDR3 DNA is TGTGCCAGCAGCCACACCAAAGGGCTAGCGGTCGCCGCCTCTGGGGCCAACGTCCTGACTTTC. Translating gives CASSHTKGLAVAASGANVLTF.

In its sample, this clone was seen once. V gene TRBV7-2 combines with J gene TRBJ2-7; possible D gene TRBD2, 6 bases. CDR3 length: 12 amino acids. The V and J ends lost 2 bases and 6 bases respectively, with 8 bases between them. Per the germline V gene, CDR1 is SGHTA and CDR2 is FQGNSA. CDR3 sequence (DNA): TGTGCCAGCAGCTTAAGGAGGGGCGAGCAGTACTTC. Its protein product is CASSLRRGEQYF.

This chain uses TRBV29-1 with TRBJ2-1; TRBD1 aligns across 7 bases. The junction had 6 bases not matched to a gene; V was cut back by 7 bases and J by 9 bases. The CDR3 has 11 residues. CDR1 SQVTM and CDR2 ANQGSEA come from the germline V gene. This CDR3 is CSGNRGSEQFF. DNA of the CDR3: TGCAGCGGAAACAGGGGATCTGAGCAGTTCTTC.

This chain joins TRBV5-1 and TRBJ1-1; 7 bases map to TRBD1. CDR3 length: 15 amino acids. Germline loops: CDR1 SGHRS, CDR2 YFSETQ. Losses at the gene ends were 2 bases for V and 1 base for J; bases not matched to a gene: 5. This chain's CDR3 is CASSFMGQTNTEAFF. CDR3 in DNA: TGCGCCAGCAGCTTCATGGGACAGACGAACACTGAAGCTTTCTTT. The full variable domain, completed using reference TRBV5-1 and TRBJ1-1, is KAGVTQTPRYLIKTRGQQVTLSCSPISGHRSVSWYQQTPGQGLQFLFEYFSETQRNKGNFPGRFSGRQFSNSRSEMNVSTLELGDSALYLCASSFMGQTNTEAFFGQGTRLTVV.

The chain has TRBV6-6 and TRBJ2-7; the D gene is possibly TRBD2 (5 bases). Germline V CDR1 and CDR2: MNHNY, SVGAGI (reference sequence). This CDR3 spans 13 amino acids. Trimming cost V 5 bases and J 7 bases, with 15 bases left between them. The CDR3 spells CASSGTADGEQYF. The CDR3 bases are TGTGCCAGCAGTGGTACAGCGGACGGGGAGCAGTACTTC.

This sequence joins TRBV18 and TRBJ2-1; the D gene is possibly TRBD2 (6 bases). Trimming shortened V by 2 bases and J by 0 bases, and 8 bases separated the two germline ends. Germline loops: CDR1 KGHSH, CDR2 LQKENI. The CDR3 is 15 residues long. CDR3 bases: TGTGCCAGCTCACCAATCGGGAGCTCCTACAATGAGCAGTTCTTC. As protein: CASSPIGSSYNEQFF.

The V gene is TRBV5-4, the J gene TRBJ1-3; 7 bases line up with TRBD1. The V gene end was trimmed by 0 bases and the J gene end by 4 bases; junction bases not matched to a gene: 4. The CDR3 contains 15 residues. Germline V CDR1 and CDR2: SGHNT, YYREEE (reference sequence). In DNA, the CDR3 is TGTGCCAGCAGCTTGGATCTACAGGGGGGAAACACCATATATTTT. Translating gives CASSLDLQGGNTIYF. The variable domain in full, completed from reference TRBV5-4 and TRBJ1-3, reads ETGVTQSPTHLIKTRGQQVTLRCSSQSGHNTVSWYQQALGQGPQFIFQYYREEENGRGNFPPRFSGLQFPNYSSELNVNALELDDSALYLCASSLDLQGGNTIYFGEGSWLTVV.

The CDR3 region is CASSLTALGSEKLFF. For the CDR3, the DNA is TGTGCCAGCTCCCTCACAGCCTTGGGTTCGGAAAAACTGTTTTTT. V usage is TRBV18 and J usage is TRBJ1-4; D remains unclear. V lost 6 bases, J lost 8 bases, and 19 bases lay in between. Germline assignment: CDR1 KGHSH and CDR2 LQKENI. The CDR3 is made up of 15 amino acids.

This clone was recorded only once. This chain uses TRBV2 with TRBJ1-5; possibly TRBD1 for D (6 bases). CDR1 is SNHLY, CDR2 FYNNEI, per germline. The CDR3 is 15 amino acids. V lost 4 bases and J 0 bases, leaving 10 bases between the germline ends. Here the CDR3 reads CASSGGQTSNQPQHF. CDR3 bases: TGTGCCAGCAGTGGGGGGCAGACTAGCAATCAGCCCCAGCATTTT.

The count of this clone is one. The CDR3 DNA is TGTGCCAGCAGCCCGGGTAGCGCCGGGGAGCTGTTTTTT. This encodes CASSPGSAGELFF. The chain joins TRBV7-8 to TRBJ2-2, with D tentatively TRBD2 (5 bases). The V end was cut by 5 bases, the J end by 6 bases, with 10 bases between. Germline V gene data show CDR1 as SGHVS and CDR2 as FQNEAQ. The CDR3 has 13 residues.

The chain uses TRBV24-1 and TRBJ2-7; D remains unclear. Trimming stripped 3 bases from V and 9 bases from J, with 8 bases between. The CDR3 has 11 amino acids. Germline V gene data show CDR1 as KGHDR and CDR2 as SFDVKD. The CDR3 nucleotides read TGTGCCACCAGTGATCTGATGCGGCAGTACTTC. Protein: CATSDLMRQYF.

This chain joins TRBV2 and TRBJ2-7; no firm D call. Germline CDR1 SNHLY, CDR2 FYNNEI. The germline V and J ends were trimmed by 4 bases and 1 base, with 2 bases remaining between them. The CDR3 consists of 11 residues. The CDR3: CASSGSYEQYF. The CDR3 coding sequence is TGTGCCAGCAGTGGATCCTACGAGCAGTACTTC.

The chain joins TRBV18 to TRBJ2-7, with 9 bases fitting TRBD1. Germline V lookup: CDR1 KGHSH, CDR2 LQKENI. V lost 4 bases to trimming and J lost 2 bases; unmatched junction nucleotides: 6. CDR3 size: 15 residues. CDR3 in DNA: TGTGCCAGCTCACTCGGGACAGGGACTACCTACGAGCAGTACTTC. Translation gives CASSLGTGTTYEQYF.

The chain recombines TRBV6-4 with TRBJ2-2; D unresolved. V gave up 3 bases and J gave up 5 bases, with 7 bases separating them. This CDR3 has 13 amino acids. CDR1 is MRHNA and CDR2 is SNTAGT in the germline V gene. The CDR3 coding sequence is TGTGCCAGCAGTGAGGTGGATACCGGGGAGCTGTTTTTT. Its translation is CASSEVDTGELFF.

This clone came up a few times. The chain uses TRBV7-9 and TRBJ2-7; TRBD1 aligns across 7 bases. The CDR3 is made up of 17 amino acids. In germline, CDR1 is SEHNR, CDR2 FQNEAQ (reference sequence). V lost 5 bases and J lost 2; bases outside the gene matches: 15. The CDR3 sequence: CASSMLSPGQFTYEQYF. CDR3 coding DNA: TGTGCCAGCAGCATGCTATCACCGGGACAGTTCACCTACGAGCAGTACTTC.

This clone was picked up one time. The genes are TRBV6-5 and TRBJ1-1; the D gene is possibly TRBD1 (5 bases). The V gene lost 5 bases and the J gene lost 4 bases, with 11 bases spanning the gap. The CDR3 has 13 residues. Germline CDR1 MNHEY, CDR2 SVGAGI. The CDR3: CASSKPGTTEAFF. The CDR3 coding sequence is TGTGCCAGCAGTAAGCCAGGGACCACTGAAGCTTTCTTT.

This chain connects TRBV24-1 to TRBJ2-2; 7 nucleotides match TRBD1. The V gene's germline CDR1 is KGHDR and CDR2 SFDVKD. The CDR3 consists of 15 residues. V dropped 7 bases and J dropped 1; count of bases not matched to a gene: 5. The CDR3 reads CATSRRQGNTGELFF. The CDR3 coding sequence is TGTGCCACCAGCCGTCGACAGGGGAACACCGGGGAGCTGTTTTTT.

As regards this clone: Additional DNA sequences in this sample encode the identical CDR3. The chain carries TRBV27 and TRBJ1-1, with D perhaps matching TRBD1 (5 bases). Trimming pared 6 bases from V and 0 bases from J, leaving 11 bases between. Germline V gives CDR1 MNHEY, CDR2 SMNVEV (reference sequence). This CDR3 has 14 amino acids. The CDR3 coding sequence is TGTGCCAGCAGCAAGGGACGGCTGAACACTGAAGCTTTCTTT. Protein sequence: CASSKGRLNTEAFF.